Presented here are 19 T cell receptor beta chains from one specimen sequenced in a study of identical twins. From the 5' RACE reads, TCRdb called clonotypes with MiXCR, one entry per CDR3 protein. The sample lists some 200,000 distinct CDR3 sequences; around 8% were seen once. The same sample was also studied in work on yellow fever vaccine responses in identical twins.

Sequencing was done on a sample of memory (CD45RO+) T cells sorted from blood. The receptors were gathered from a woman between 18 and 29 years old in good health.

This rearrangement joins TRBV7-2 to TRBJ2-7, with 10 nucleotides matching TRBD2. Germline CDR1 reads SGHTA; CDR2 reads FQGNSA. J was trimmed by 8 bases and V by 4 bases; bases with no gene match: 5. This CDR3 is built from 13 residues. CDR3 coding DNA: TGTGCCAGCAGCTCGGGACTAGCGCAACAGCAGTACTTC. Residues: CASSSGLAQQQYF. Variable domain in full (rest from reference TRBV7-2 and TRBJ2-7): GAGVSQSPSNKVTEKGKDVELRCDPISGHTALYWYRQSLGQGLEFLIYFQGNSAPDKSGLPSDRFSAERTGGSVSTLTIQRTQQEDSAVYLCASSSGLAQQQYFGPGTRLTVT.

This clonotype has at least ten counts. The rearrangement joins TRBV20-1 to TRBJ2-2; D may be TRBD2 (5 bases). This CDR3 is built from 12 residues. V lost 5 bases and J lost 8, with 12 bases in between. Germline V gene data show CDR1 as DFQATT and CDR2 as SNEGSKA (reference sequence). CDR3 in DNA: TGCAGTGCTCCGGGGAGCCTTGGGGAGCTGTTTTTT. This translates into CSAPGSLGELFF.

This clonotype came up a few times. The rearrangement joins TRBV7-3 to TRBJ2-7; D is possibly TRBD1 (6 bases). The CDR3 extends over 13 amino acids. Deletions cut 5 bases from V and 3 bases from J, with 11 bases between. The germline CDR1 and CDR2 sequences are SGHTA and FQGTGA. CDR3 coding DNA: TGTGCCAGCAGCAGGGACACCGGCTACGAGCAGTACTTC. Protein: CASSRDTGYEQYF.

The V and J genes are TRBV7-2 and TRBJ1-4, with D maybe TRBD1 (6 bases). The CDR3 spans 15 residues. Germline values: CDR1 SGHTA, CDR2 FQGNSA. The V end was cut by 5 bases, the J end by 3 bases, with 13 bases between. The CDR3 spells CASSRQGRPNEKLFF. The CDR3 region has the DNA TGTGCCAGCAGCCGCCAGGGGCGGCCTAATGAAAAACTGTTTTTT.

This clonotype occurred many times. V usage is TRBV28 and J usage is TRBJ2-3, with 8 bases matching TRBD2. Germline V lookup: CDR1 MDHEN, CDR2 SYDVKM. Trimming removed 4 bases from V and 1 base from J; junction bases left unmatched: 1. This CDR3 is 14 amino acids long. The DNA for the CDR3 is TGTGCCAGCAGTTCGACTAGCGGCACAGATACGCAGTATTTT. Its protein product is CASSSTSGTDTQYF.

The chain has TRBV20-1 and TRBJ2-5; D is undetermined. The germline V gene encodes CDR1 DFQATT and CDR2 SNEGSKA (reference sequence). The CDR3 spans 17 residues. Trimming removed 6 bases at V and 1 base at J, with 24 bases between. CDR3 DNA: TGCAGTGCCCCAGAGGACCAGGAAAAGTGGTCCCAAGAGACCCAGTACTTC. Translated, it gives CSAPEDQEKWSQETQYF.

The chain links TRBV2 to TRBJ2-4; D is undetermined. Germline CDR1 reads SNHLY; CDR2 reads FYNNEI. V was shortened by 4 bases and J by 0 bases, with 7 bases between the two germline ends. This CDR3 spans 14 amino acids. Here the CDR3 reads CASSALLAKNIQYF. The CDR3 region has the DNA TGTGCCAGCAGTGCCTTACTAGCCAAAAACATTCAGTACTTC.

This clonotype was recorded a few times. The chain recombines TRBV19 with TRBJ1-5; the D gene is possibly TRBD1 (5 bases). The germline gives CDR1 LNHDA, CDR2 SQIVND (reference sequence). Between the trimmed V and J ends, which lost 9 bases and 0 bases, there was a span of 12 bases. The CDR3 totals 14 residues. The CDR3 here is CASRLQGSNQPQHF. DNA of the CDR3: TGTGCCAGCCGGCTTCAGGGTAGCAATCAGCCCCAGCATTTT.

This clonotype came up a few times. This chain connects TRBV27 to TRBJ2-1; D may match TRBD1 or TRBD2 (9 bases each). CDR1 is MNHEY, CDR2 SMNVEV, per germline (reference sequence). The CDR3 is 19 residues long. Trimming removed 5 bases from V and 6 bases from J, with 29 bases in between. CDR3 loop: CASSLPTGGGGRVFNEQFF. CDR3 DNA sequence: TGTGCCAGCAGTCTGCCGACAGGGGGGGGCGGGAGGGTCTTCAATGAGCAGTTCTTC.

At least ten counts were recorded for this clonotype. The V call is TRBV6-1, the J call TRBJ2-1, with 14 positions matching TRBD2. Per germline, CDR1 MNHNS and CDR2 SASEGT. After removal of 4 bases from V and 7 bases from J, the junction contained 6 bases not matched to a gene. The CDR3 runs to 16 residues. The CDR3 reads CASSALGLAGVNEQFF. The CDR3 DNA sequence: TGTGCCAGCAGTGCCCTGGGACTAGCGGGGGTAAATGAGCAGTTCTTC.

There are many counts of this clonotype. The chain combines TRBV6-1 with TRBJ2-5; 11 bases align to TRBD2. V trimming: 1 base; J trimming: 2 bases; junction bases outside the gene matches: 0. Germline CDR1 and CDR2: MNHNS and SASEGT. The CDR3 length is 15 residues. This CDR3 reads CASSEVAGGQETQYF. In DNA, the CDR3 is TGTGCCAGCAGTGAAGTAGCGGGAGGGCAAGAGACCCAGTACTTC.

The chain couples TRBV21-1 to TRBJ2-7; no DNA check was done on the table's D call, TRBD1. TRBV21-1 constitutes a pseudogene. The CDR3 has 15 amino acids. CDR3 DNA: TGTGCCAGCAGCCAAAACGGGGGGATACCCTACGAGCAGTACTTC. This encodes CASSQNGGIPYEQYF.

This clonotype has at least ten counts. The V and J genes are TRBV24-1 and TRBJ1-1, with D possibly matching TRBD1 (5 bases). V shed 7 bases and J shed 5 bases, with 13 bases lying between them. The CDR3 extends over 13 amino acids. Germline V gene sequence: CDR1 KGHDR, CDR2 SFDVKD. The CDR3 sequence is CATRMTDETEAFF. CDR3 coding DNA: TGTGCCACCAGAATGACAGATGAAACTGAAGCTTTCTTT.

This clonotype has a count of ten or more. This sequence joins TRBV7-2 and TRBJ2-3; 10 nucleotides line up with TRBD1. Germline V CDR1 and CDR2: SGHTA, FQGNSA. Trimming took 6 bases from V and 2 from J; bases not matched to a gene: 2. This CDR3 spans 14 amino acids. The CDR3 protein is CASSRQGATDTQYF. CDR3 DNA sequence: TGTGCCAGCAGTCGACAGGGGGCCACAGATACGCAGTATTTT.

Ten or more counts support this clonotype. The CDR3 DNA sequence: TGTGCCAGCAGCCAAGACAGGGTGACGGATGGCTACACCTTC. It translates to CASSQDRVTDGYTF. This chain uses TRBV3-1 with TRBJ1-2; tentatively, D is TRBD1 (5 bases). The CDR3 is 14 amino acids. Germline V gives CDR1 LGHDT, CDR2 YNNKEL (reference sequence). Trimming took 0 bases from V and 6 from J, leaving 11 bases between them.

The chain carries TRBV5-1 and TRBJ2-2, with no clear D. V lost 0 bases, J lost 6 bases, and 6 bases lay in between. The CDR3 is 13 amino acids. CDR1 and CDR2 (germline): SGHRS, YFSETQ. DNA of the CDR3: TGCGCCAGCAGCTTGGTGGGGTCCGGGGAGCTGTTTTTT. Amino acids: CASSLVGSGELFF.

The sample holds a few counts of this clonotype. The CDR3 here is CASSPGELSSPLHF. The CDR3 bases are TGCGCCAGCAGCCCTGGGGAATTAAGTTCACCCCTCCACTTT. The chain uses TRBV5-1 and TRBJ1-6; D is undetermined. Germline-derived CDR1 and CDR2 are SGHRS and YFSETQ. Trimming shortened V by 4 bases and J by 9 bases, and 14 bases separated the two germline ends. The CDR3 has 14 amino acids.

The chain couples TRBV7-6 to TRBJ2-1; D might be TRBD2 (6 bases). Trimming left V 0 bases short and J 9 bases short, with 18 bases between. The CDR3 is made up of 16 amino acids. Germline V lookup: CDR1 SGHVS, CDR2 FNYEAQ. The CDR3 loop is CASSLAGGAPLGEQFF. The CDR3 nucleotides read TGTGCCAGCAGCTTAGCGGGCGGGGCCCCCCTCGGTGAGCAGTTCTTC.

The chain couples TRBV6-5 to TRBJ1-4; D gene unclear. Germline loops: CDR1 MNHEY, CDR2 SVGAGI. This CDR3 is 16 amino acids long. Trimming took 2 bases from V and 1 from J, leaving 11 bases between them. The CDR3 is CASSYPSAGTNEKLFF. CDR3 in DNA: TGTGCCAGCAGTTACCCCTCGGCGGGAACTAATGAAAAACTGTTTTTT.